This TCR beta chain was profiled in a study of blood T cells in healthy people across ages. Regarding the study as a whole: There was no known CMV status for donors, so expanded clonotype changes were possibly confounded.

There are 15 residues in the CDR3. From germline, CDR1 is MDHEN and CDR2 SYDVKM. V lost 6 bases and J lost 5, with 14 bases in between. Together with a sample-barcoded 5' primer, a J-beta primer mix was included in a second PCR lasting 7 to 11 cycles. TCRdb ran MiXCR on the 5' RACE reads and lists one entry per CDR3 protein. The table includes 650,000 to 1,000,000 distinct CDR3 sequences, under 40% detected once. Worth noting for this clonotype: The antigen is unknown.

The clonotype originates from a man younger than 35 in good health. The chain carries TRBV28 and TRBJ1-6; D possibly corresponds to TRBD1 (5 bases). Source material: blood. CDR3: CASSPSWGDNSPLHF. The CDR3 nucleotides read TGTGCCAGCAGCCCTTCCTGGGGGGATAATTCACCCCTCCACTTT.